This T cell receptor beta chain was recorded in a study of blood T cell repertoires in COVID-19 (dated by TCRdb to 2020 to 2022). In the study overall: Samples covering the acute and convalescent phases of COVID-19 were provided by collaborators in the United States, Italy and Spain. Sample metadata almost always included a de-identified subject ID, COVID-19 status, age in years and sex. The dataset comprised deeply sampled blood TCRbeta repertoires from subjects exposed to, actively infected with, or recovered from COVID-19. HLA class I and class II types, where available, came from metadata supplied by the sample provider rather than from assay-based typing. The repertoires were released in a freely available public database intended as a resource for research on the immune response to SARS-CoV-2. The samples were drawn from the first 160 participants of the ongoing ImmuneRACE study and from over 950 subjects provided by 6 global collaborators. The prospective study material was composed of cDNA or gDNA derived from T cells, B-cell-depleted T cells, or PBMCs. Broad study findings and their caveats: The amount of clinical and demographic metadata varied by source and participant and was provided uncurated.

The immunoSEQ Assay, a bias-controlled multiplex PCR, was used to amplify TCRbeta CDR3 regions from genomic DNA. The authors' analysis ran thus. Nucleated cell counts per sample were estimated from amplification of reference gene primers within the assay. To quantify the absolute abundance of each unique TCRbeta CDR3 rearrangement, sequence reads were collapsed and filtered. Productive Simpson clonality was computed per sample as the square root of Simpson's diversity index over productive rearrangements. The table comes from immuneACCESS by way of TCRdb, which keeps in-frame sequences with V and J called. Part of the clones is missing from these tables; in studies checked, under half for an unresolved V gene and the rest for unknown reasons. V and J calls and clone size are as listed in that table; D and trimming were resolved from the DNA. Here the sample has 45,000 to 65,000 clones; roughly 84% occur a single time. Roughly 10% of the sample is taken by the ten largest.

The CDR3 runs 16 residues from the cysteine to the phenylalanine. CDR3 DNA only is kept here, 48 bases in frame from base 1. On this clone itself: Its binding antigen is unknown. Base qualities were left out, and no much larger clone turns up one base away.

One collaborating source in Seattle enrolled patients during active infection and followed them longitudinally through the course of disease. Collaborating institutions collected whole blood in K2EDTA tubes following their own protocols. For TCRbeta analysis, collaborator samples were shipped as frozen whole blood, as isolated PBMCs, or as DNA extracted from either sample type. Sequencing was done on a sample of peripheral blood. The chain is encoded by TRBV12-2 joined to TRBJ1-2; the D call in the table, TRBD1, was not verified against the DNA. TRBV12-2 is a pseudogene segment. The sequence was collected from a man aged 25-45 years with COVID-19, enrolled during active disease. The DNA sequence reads TGTGCAAGTCGCTTATCCTCTTCAGGGCGGAACTATGGCTACACCTTC. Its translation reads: CASRLSSSGRNYGYTF.